These T cell receptor beta chains were read from a single sample in a study of beta chain features in type 1 diabetes. Generated by immunoSEQ multiplex PCR, the TCRdb table keeps only in-frame clones and is missing some. The table has fewer than 350,000 clones, 14% to 15% seen once. Specimen: naive CD4+ T cells from blood. The source of these receptors is a man between 18 and 35 years old with type 1 diabetes. Both conserved end residues are part of each CDR3. A D gene is named only where the DNA matches it firmly. The size field is filled for only some rows; it gives once, few, many or a size class.

abundance | d_gene | j_gene | v_gene | CDR3aa | CDR3nt
. | . | TRBJ2-7 | TRBV7-9 | CASSFVTWRGRPYEQYF | TGTGCCAGCAGCTTTGTAACTTGGCGGGGCAGACCCTACGAGCAGTACTTC
. | TRBD1 | TRBJ1-1 | TRBV5-1 | CASSLGYRQGAEAFF | TGCGCCAGCAGCTTAGGATACCGTCAGGGGGCTGAAGCTTTCTTT
. | TRBD1 | TRBJ1-1 | TRBV28 | CASSQGQGGTEAFF | TGTGCCAGCAGCCAGGGACAGGGGGGGACTGAAGCTTTCTTT
. | . | TRBJ1-6 | TRBV20-1 | CSARSNSPLHF | TGCAGTGCTAGATCAAATTCACCCCTCCACTTT
. | TRBD1 | TRBJ2-4 | TRBV29-1 | CSLWDRGRDIQYF | TGCAGCCTTTGGGACAGGGGACGGGACATTCAGTACTTC
. | TRBD2 | TRBJ2-7 | TRBV6-5 | CASSYLRGGSYEQYF | TGTGCCAGCAGTTACCTGCGCGGGGGTTCCTACGAGCAGTACTTC
few | . | TRBJ2-5 | TRBV27 | CASSLAGWETQYF | TGTGCCAGCAGTTTGGCGGGCTGGGAGACCCAGTACTTC
few | . | TRBJ2-3 | TRBV7-2 | CASSPNTDSTDTQYF | TGTGCCAGCAGCCCAAATACGGACTCCACAGATACGCAGTATTTT
few | TRBD2 | TRBJ2-5 | TRBV29-1 | CSATPGLAGVETQYF | TGCAGCGCGACTCCTGGACTAGCGGGGGTTGAGACCCAGTACTTC
. | . | TRBJ1-1 | TRBV7-2 | CASSMTGNTEAFF | TGTGCCAGCAGCATGACAGGAAACACTGAAGCTTTCTTT
few | TRBD2 | TRBJ2-7 | TRBV5-1 | CASSLSLAGNYEQYF | TGCGCCAGCAGCTTGAGTCTAGCGGGAAACTACGAGCAGTACTTC
. | . | TRBJ2-1 | TRBV20-1 | CSASGYNEQFF | TGCAGTGCTAGCGGCTACAATGAGCAGTTCTTC
. | TRBD1 | TRBJ1-4 | TRBV9 | CASSVLGGEGEKLFF | TGTGCCAGCAGCGTATTAGGGGGCGAAGGTGAAAAACTGTTTTTT
few | . | TRBJ1-2 | TRBV27 | CASSFGQGRGYTF | TGTGCCAGCAGTTTCGGTCAGGGGCGCGGCTACACCTTC
. | TRBD2 | TRBJ2-1 | TRBV28 | CASRPGTSEHEQFF | TGTGCCAGCAGACCCGGGACTAGCGAGCACGAGCAGTTCTTC
. | TRBD1 | TRBJ1-5 | TRBV28 | CASSSGTGGGQPQHF | TGTGCCAGCAGCTCCGGGACAGGGGGCGGTCAGCCCCAGCATTTT
. | TRBD2 | TRBJ2-3 | TRBV28 | CASRPSGGATQYF | TGTGCCAGCAGACCCAGCGGGGGGGCTACGCAGTATTTT
. | . | TRBJ2-2 | TRBV9 | CASSVGTGYTGELFF | TGTGCCAGCAGCGTAGGAACAGGGTACACCGGGGAGCTGTTTTTT
few | TRBD2 | TRBJ2-1 | TRBV6-1 | CASNTGTSGYNEQFF | TGTGCCAGCAATACAGGGACTAGCGGGTACAATGAGCAGTTCTTC
. | . | TRBJ2-5 | TRBV1 | CTSSQDFVSREVLETQYF | TGCACCAGCAGCCAAGATTTCGTGAGTCGGGAGGTGCTCGAGACCCAGTACTTC
. | . | TRBJ2-7 | TRBV18 | CASSPPSLGAYEQYF | TGTGCCAGCTCACCCCCTAGTCTAGGGGCGTACGAGCAGTACTTC
. | TRBD2 | TRBJ2-5 | TRBV7-2 | CASSLTQRGTPGGQYF | TGTGCCAGCAGCTTAACCCAGCGGGGGACCCCGGGGGGCCAGTACTTC
. | TRBD1 | TRBJ1-2 | TRBV28 | CASSSIGTASGYGYTF | TGTGCCAGCAGCTCAATTGGGACAGCCAGCGGCTATGGCTACACCTTC
. | . | TRBJ2-7 | TRBV29-1 | CSVVGVHEQYF | TGCAGCGTTGTCGGGGTCCACGAGCAGTACTTC
. | . | TRBJ2-7 | TRBV29-1 | CSPVVRFSYEQYF | TGCAGCCCCGTAGTCCGGTTCTCCTACGAGCAGTACTTC
few | TRBD1 | TRBJ2-7 | TRBV5-1 | CASSSFGQGSTYEQYF | TGCGCCAGCAGCTCCTTCGGACAGGGATCGACCTACGAGCAGTACTTC
few | TRBD1 | TRBJ1-5 | TRBV28 | CASRPWTGDQPQHF | TGTGCCAGCAGACCCTGGACAGGGGATCAGCCCCAGCATTTT
. | . | TRBJ2-1 | TRBV7-2 | CASHKSSSHYNEQFF | TGTGCCAGCCACAAGTCTAGCTCCCACTACAATGAGCAGTTCTTC
few | TRBD2 | TRBJ2-3 | TRBV27 | CASSSGRGPDTQYF | TGTGCCAGCAGTTCGGGGAGGGGCCCAGATACGCAGTATTTT
once | TRBD2 | TRBJ2-7 | TRBV28 | CASGTSGTIYEQYF | TGTGCCAGCGGAACTAGCGGGACAATCTACGAGCAGTACTTC
. | . | TRBJ2-7 | TRBV27 | CASSLGRGIVRDEQYF | TGTGCCAGCAGTTTAGGAAGGGGGATCGTACGAGACGAGCAGTACTTC
few | TRBD1 | TRBJ1-2 | TRBV11-2 | CASSSAGGSNYGYTF | TGTGCCAGCAGCTCAGCAGGGGGCTCCAACTATGGCTACACCTTC
few | . | TRBJ1-1 | TRBV30 | CALRPQNTEAFF | TGTGCCCTTCGCCCACAGAACACTGAAGCTTTCTTT
. | TRBD2 | TRBJ2-1 | TRBV29-1 | CSFEDGASGRDEQFF | TGCAGCTTCGAAGACGGGGCTAGCGGGAGGGATGAGCAGTTCTTC
. | TRBD1 | TRBJ2-7 | TRBV12-5 | CASGLATGSLYEQYF | TGTGCTAGTGGTTTGGCGACAGGGAGTCTTTACGAGCAGTACTTC
few | TRBD1 | TRBJ2-7 | TRBV27 | CASRPIRQGGKHEQYF | TGTGCCAGCAGACCAATTAGACAGGGGGGAAAACACGAGCAGTACTTC
. | . | TRBJ2-3 | TRBV5-4 | CASSSPGSGSTDTQYF | TGTGCCAGCAGTTCGCCAGGAAGCGGGAGCACAGATACGCAGTATTTT